This TCR beta chain was captured by sequencing in a study of CD8+CD57+ T cells in acquired aplastic anemia listed by TCRdb under 2018. Regarding the complete study: A mean of about 3.2 ug of DNA, ranging from about 0.19 to 27.4 ug, was extracted from sorted CD4+ and CD8+ cells.

With respect to this clonotype: This clone's antigen is unknown. Base qualities are not at hand, and no much larger clone is one base apart.

The study deep-sequenced TCR repertoires of sorted CD4+ and CD8+ blood T cells from severe aplastic anemia patients and healthy subjects. Ficoll-Paque density gradient centrifugation was used to isolate peripheral blood mononuclear cells. Before DNA was extracted, CD4+ and CD8+ T cells were sorted using either FACS or magnetic beads. Genomic DNA was used as template for profiling of TCR beta VDJ combinations and CDR3 sequences. An Illumina HiSeq 2000 was the platform used for TCR repertoire sequencing. Per the authors' processing: TRBV/TRBJ rearrangement plots, CDR3 size and DJ length profiles, and Simpson's diversity index were used to evaluate the repertoires. Whichever DNA sequence was most abundant in the deep sequencing data was defined as the immunodominant clone. CDR3 amino acid sequences were screened for sharing across subjects and compared with published repertoires and the VDJdb database. TCRdb applied fastp at Q25 and MiXCR to the public reads, then kept only in-frame beta chains. CDR3 protein sequences are deduplicated, and each keeps its most common genes and DNA. The V and J calls, along with clone size, are taken from TCRdb and not from the paper's own processing. Present in this sample are about 270,000 distinct CDR3 sequences, around 60% of which were seen just once. Clones ranked in the top ten supply around 8% of the sample.

The research as a whole found: Patients and healthy controls showed no significant difference in CD8+ Simpson's diversity (P=0.060). Although 25 to 30 CD8+ CDR3 sequences were shared by patients and controls, these sequences appeared highly expressed in patients and within the immunodominant clones of patients.

The CDR3 covers 15 residues, taking in both the cysteine and the phenylalanine. The entry retains the CDR3 DNA only, 45 bases that are in frame from base 1. V sheds 5 bases and J sheds 6 bases, leaving 20 bases between their ends. According to the germline V gene, CDR1 reads SGHVS and CDR2 reads FNYEAQ. The sequenced sample consisted of sorted CD4+, CD8+, or CD8+CD57+ T cells (not recorded which) from PBMCs. The TCR originated in a human donor with severe aplastic anemia or a healthy control (not recorded which). The V and J genes are TRBV7-6 and TRBJ2-7; tentative D gene TRBD1, with 5 bases matching. The CDR3 corresponds to CASSVEARATCEQYF. At the DNA level, the sequence is TGTGCCAGCAGCGTTGAAGCCAGGGCAACCTGCGAGCAGTACTTC.